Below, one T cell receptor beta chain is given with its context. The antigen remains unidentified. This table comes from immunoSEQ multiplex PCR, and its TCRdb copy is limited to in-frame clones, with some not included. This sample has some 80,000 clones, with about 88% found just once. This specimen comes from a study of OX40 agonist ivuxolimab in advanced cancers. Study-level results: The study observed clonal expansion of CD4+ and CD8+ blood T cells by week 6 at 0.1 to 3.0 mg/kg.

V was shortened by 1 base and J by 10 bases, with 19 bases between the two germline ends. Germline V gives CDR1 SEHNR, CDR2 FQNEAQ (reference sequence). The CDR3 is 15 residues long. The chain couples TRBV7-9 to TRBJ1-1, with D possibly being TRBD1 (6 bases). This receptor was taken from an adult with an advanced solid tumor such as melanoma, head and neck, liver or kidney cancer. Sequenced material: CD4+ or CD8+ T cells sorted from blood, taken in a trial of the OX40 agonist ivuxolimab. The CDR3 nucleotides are TGTGCCAGCAGCTTAGTACAGACAGGAGCCCCCGGAGCTTTCTTT. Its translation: CASSLVQTGAPGAFF.